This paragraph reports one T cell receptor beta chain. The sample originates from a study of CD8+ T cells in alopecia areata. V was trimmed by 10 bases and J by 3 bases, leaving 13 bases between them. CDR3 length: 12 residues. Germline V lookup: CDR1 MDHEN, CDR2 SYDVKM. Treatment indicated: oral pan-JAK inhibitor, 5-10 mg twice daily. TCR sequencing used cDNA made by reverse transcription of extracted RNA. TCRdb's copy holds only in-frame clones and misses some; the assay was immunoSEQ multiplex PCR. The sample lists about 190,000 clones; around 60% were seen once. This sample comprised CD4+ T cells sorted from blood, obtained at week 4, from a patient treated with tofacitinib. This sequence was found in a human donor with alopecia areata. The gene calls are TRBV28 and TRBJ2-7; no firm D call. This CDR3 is CATFRPFYEQYF. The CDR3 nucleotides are TGTGCCACCTTTAGACCCTTCTACGAGCAGTACTTC.